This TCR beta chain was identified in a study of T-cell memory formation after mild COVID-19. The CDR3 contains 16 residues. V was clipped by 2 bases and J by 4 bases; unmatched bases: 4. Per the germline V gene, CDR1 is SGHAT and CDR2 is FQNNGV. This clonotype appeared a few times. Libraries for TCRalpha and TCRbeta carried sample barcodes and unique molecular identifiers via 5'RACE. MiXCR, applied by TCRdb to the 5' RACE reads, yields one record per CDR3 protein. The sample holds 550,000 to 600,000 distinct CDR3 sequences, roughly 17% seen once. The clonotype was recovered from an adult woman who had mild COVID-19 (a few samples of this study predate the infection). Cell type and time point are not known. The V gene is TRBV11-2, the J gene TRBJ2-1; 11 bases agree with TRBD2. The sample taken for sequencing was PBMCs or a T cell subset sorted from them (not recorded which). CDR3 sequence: CASSLFGTSGYNEQFF. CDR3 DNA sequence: TGTGCCAGCAGCTTATTTGGGACTAGCGGATACAATGAGCAGTTCTTC.